This TCR beta chain was sequenced in a study of blood T cells in healthy people across ages. This CDR3 region has 14 residues. Germline assignment: CDR1 SGHTA and CDR2 FQGNSA. V was cut by 6 bases and J by 4 bases, with 14 bases left in between. General study findings and limits: Because sorting was not performed, PBMCs prevented conclusive naive versus antigen-experienced comparison.

Comments on this clonotype: The antigen is unknown.

Then a second PCR, running roughly 7 to 11 cycles, was carried out with a sample-barcoded 5' primer and a J-beta primer mix. Using its own MiXCR run on the 5' RACE reads, TCRdb lists one record per CDR3 protein. The sample contains around 580,000 distinct CDR3 sequences, roughly 48% of which appear only once. The chain links TRBV7-2 to TRBJ2-3; tentatively, D is TRBD2 (6 bases). Sequencing input: blood. This TCR came from an elderly man in good health. CDR3 residues: CASRPGESADTQYF. CDR3 nucleotides: TGTGCCAGCAGGCCGGGAGAGAGCGCAGATACGCAGTATTTT.